This TCR beta chain was captured by sequencing in a study of read filtering for tumor transcriptome and immune sequencing. Study-wide background: By R-ISS, stages I, II and III held approximately 8, 16 and 7 patients.

The CDR3 extends over 16 amino acids. CDR1 and CDR2 from the germline V gene are SGHRS and YFSETQ. J gave up 7 bases and V 4 bases, and 13 bases lay outside the gene matches. This clonotype was seen ten or more times. Bone marrow was sampled from every patient at the time of active disease. From 300 to 450 ng of RNA, a library with molecular barcoded alpha/delta and beta/gamma adaptors was made. One entry per CDR3 protein, called by TCRdb with MiXCR from the reads. Of some 50,000 distinct CDR3 sequences in the sample, approximately 19% were seen once. Sequenced input: a population of CD138-negative cells sorted from bone marrow. This clonotype was sampled from a donor over 35 with multiple myeloma. The gene calls are TRBV5-1 and TRBJ2-1; 8 bases align to TRBD1. CDR3 DNA sequence: TGCGCCAGCAGCAGAGAAACCGGACAGGGAGGAAATGAGCAGTTCTTC. Amino acids: CASSRETGQGGNEQFF.